This entry features one TCR beta chain sequence. Its antigen is undetermined. The junction had 3 bases not matched to a gene; V was cut back by 2 bases and J by 3 bases. Germline assignment: CDR1 SGHTA and CDR2 FQGTGA. The CDR3 is made up of 15 amino acids. The sample comes from a study of cytomegalovirus exposure and HLA in healthy donors. It was with 60 Vbeta and 13 Jbeta primers that the PCR ran. Clones were sequenced by immunoSEQ multiplex PCR, and TCRdb holds only the in-frame ones, with some missing. Among fewer than 200,000 clones listed, 82% were seen once. Findings and caveats of the study: Researchers reported in a later analysis that common viral pathogens appeared linked to several top clusters. Many donors shared some public TCRs, even though most TCR sequences were rare.

When sampled, the donors appeared nominally healthy, though they likely had unrecorded immune exposures. The clonotype was recovered from a male donor in good health and CMV-seronegative. Material: PBMCs. The rearrangement uses TRBV7-3 and TRBJ1-1; 10 bases map to TRBD1. The CDR3 DNA reads as TGTGCCAGCAGCTTAGGACAGGGGGGGTACACTGAAGCTTTCTTT. Encoded protein: CASSLGQGGYTEAFF.